One sample yielded the 20 T cell receptor beta chains listed below, sequenced in a study of blood T cell repertoires in COVID-19. Clones were sequenced by immunoSEQ multiplex PCR, and TCRdb holds only the in-frame ones, with some missing. The table includes approximately 130,000 clones, 65% to 90% detected once. Sequencing was done on a sample of PBMCs or T cells enriched from blood (not recorded which). These receptors were collected from a woman aged 50 to 65 who had recovered from COVID-19.

On this clone itself: The identical CDR3 is also encoded by other nucleotide sequences in the sample. V gene TRBV2 combines with J gene TRBJ1-4, with 9 bases fitting TRBD1. Germline assignment: CDR1 SNHLY and CDR2 FYNNEI. This CDR3 has 13 residues. Losses at the gene ends were 6 bases for V and 8 bases for J; bases not matched to a gene: 4. The CDR3 is CASSRDRDEKLFF. CDR3 DNA: TGTGCCAGCAGCCGGGACAGGGACGAAAAACTGTTTTTT.

Here the CDR3 reads CAWSLGGQGIQNIQYF. The CDR3 DNA follows: TGTGCCTGGAGTCTGGGGGGACAGGGGATCCAAAACATTCAGTACTTC. The J gene is TRBJ2-4, the V gene TRBV30; 10 nucleotides match TRBD1. CDR3 length equals 16 residues. Germline V gives CDR1 GTSNPN, CDR2 SVGIG (reference sequence). Trimming removed 2 bases from V and 5 bases from J; junction bases left unmatched: 9. The whole variable domain, remainder taken from reference TRBV30 and TRBJ2-4, is SQTIHQWPATLVQPVGSPLSLECTVEGTSNPNLYWYRQAAGRGLQLLFYSVGIGQISSEVPQNLSASRPQDRQFILSSKKLLLSDSGFYLCAWSLGGQGIQNIQYFGAGTRLSVL.

CDR3 amino acids: CAWSVQINGYTF. In DNA form, the CDR3 reads TGTGCCTGGAGTGTACAGATTAATGGCTACACCTTC. This chain connects TRBV30 to TRBJ1-2; D gene uncertain. Germline values: CDR1 GTSNPN, CDR2 SVGIG (reference sequence). Trimming stripped 0 bases from V and 6 bases from J, with 8 bases between. There are 12 residues in the CDR3.

In this sample, this clone turned up once. The chain couples TRBV25-1 to TRBJ1-6; 7 positions agree with TRBD1. With 8 bases clipped from V and 5 bases from J, the junction kept 15 bases outside the gene matches. Germline-derived CDR1 and CDR2 are MGHDK and SYGVNS. The CDR3 loop spans 17 amino acids. The CDR3 reads CASRPNKRGTDNSPLHF. The CDR3 DNA reads TGTGCCAGCCGGCCGAACAAACGAGGGACAGATAATTCACCCCTCCACTTT.

The chain combines TRBV18 with TRBJ2-7, with TRBD1 identical over 7 bases. The germline V gene has CDR1 KGHSH and CDR2 LQKENI. The CDR3 is made up of 14 amino acids. With 1 base clipped from V and 3 bases from J, the junction kept 3 bases outside the gene matches. The CDR3: CASSPQGADYEQYF. CDR3 DNA: TGTGCCAGCTCACCACAGGGGGCAGACTACGAGCAGTACTTC.

The chain carries TRBV29-1 and TRBJ1-1; a weak D match, TRBD1 (6 bases). Trimming left V 7 bases short and J 0 bases short, with 12 bases between. The CDR3 is 13 residues long. From germline, CDR1 is SQVTM and CDR2 ANQGSEA. The CDR3 loop reads CSGTTGMNTEAFF. The DNA for the CDR3 is TGCAGCGGAACAACAGGGATGAACACTGAAGCTTTCTTT.

The genes are TRBV6-2 or TRBV6-3 and TRBJ2-1; 9 bases align to TRBD1. Trimming took 6 bases from V and 9 from J; bases not matched to a gene: 12. The CDR3 contains 15 residues. The V gene's germline CDR1 is MNHEY and CDR2 SVGEGT. The CDR3 coding sequence is TGTGCCAGCAGCAAACAGGGGGCTGACATGGGTGAGCAGTTCTTC. This translates into CASSKQGADMGEQFF.

The rearrangement uses TRBV4-1 and TRBJ1-5, with 10 bases that match TRBD1. The ends lost 0 bases at V and 3 bases at J; junction bases unmatched: 8. Germline V gene lookup returns CDR1 MGHRA and CDR2 YSYEKL. The CDR3 contains 18 residues. This chain's CDR3 is CASSQDLGDRGFNQPQHF. DNA for the CDR3: TGCGCCAGCAGCCAAGATTTAGGGGACAGGGGTTTCAATCAGCCCCAGCATTTT.

Concerning this clone itself: Other DNA sequences of this sample code for an identical CDR3. V gene TRBV19 combines with J gene TRBJ2-6; a weak D match, TRBD2 (6 bases). There are 14 residues in the CDR3. Germline V gene lookup returns CDR1 LNHDA and CDR2 SQIVND (reference sequence). V was pared by 10 bases and J by 2 bases, with 12 bases between. The CDR3 sequence: CATPGEAGANVLTF. CDR3 DNA sequence: TGTGCCACCCCCGGGGAGGCTGGGGCCAACGTCCTGACTTTC.

The chain recombines TRBV5-1 with TRBJ2-2, with 8 bases matching TRBD1. This CDR3 is 15 amino acids long. Germline V gene lookup returns CDR1 SGHRS and CDR2 YFSETQ. Trimming removed 4 bases from V and 5 bases from J; junction bases left unmatched: 7. In nucleotides, the CDR3 is TGCGCCAGCAGCCTCGGACAGGGTCAGACCGGGGAGCTGTTTTTT. Encoded protein: CASSLGQGQTGELFF.

CDR3 sequence: CASSFRTDPSYNEQFF. The CDR3 DNA sequence: TGTGCCAGCAGCTTCAGGACAGATCCCTCCTACAATGAGCAGTTCTTC. The genes are TRBV9 and TRBJ2-1; tentatively, D is TRBD1 (6 bases). This CDR3 has 16 amino acids. Germline values: CDR1 SGDLS, CDR2 YYNGEE. The V end lost 4 bases, the J end lost 0 bases, and 14 bases lay between the germline ends.

The chain is built from TRBV19 and TRBJ1-6; maybe TRBD1 (6 bases). The germline V gene has CDR1 LNHDA and CDR2 SQIVND (reference sequence). V lost 3 bases, J lost 3 bases, and 12 bases lay in between. This CDR3 spans 16 amino acids. The CDR3, as DNA: TGTGCCAGTAGTATCCTGGGGGCAAGCTATAATTCACCCCTCCACTTT. It specifies CASSILGASYNSPLHF. Filled out from reference TRBV19 and TRBJ1-6, the complete variable domain reads DGGITQSPKYLFRKEGQNVTLSCEQNLNHDAMYWYRQDPGQGLRLIYYSQIVNDFQKGDIAEGYSVSREKKESFPLTVTSAQKNPTAFYLCASSILGASYNSPLHFGNGTRLTVT.

The J gene is TRBJ2-4, the V gene TRBV6-5; perhaps TRBD1 as D (6 bases). Germline V gene lookup returns CDR1 MNHEY and CDR2 SVGAGI. This CDR3 contains 12 residues. V lost 6 bases and J lost 6, with 9 bases in between. The CDR3 here is CASSPQGNIQYF. The CDR3 DNA reads TGTGCCAGCAGCCCACAGGGAAACATTCAGTACTTC.

The rearrangement links TRBV7-9 to TRBJ2-1; TRBD2 aligns across 8 bases. The germline V gene encodes CDR1 SEHNR and CDR2 FQNEAQ (reference sequence). The trim removed 5 bases at V and 4 bases at J, leaving 10 bases unmatched. This CDR3 is 16 amino acids long. The CDR3 sequence: CASSPRMAGGYNEQFF. The CDR3 coding sequence is TGTGCCAGCAGCCCCCGCATGGCGGGGGGATACAATGAGCAGTTCTTC.

The gene calls are TRBV12-5 and TRBJ1-5; weak D call: TRBD1 (6 bases). CDR3 length: 16 residues. The germline V and J ends were trimmed by 0 bases and 0 bases, with 9 bases remaining between them. Germline V gives CDR1 LGHNT, CDR2 FRNRAP. CDR3 residues: CASGLVHRVSNQPQHF. As DNA, the CDR3 is TGTGCTAGTGGTTTGGTACACAGGGTTAGCAATCAGCCCCAGCATTTT.

The chain is built from TRBV14 and TRBJ2-7; D remains unclear. Trimming removed 0 bases at V and 0 bases at J, with 9 bases between. The germline gives CDR1 SGHDN, CDR2 FVKESK. The CDR3 contains 15 residues. DNA for the CDR3: TGTGCCAGCAGCCAAGATGGAGAGAGCTCCTACGAGCAGTACTTC. Amino acids: CASSQDGESSYEQYF.

The sample holds a few counts of this clone. The V and J genes are TRBV4-1 and TRBJ1-1; the match to TRBD1 covers 9 bases. After removal of 4 bases from V and 10 bases from J, the junction contained 4 bases not matched to a gene. Germline V CDR1 and CDR2: MGHRA, YSYEKL. There are 12 residues in the CDR3. The CDR3 sequence is CASSPLTGGAFF. In DNA, the CDR3 is TGCGCCAGCAGCCCCTTGACAGGGGGAGCTTTCTTT.

This clone was seen once. V gene TRBV9 combines with J gene TRBJ2-4; possibly TRBD2 for D (7 bases). This CDR3 has 20 amino acids. CDR1 and CDR2 from the germline V gene are SGDLS and YYNGEE. V lost 4 bases and J lost 0, with 26 bases in between. The CDR3 DNA reads TGTGCCAGCAGCAGTGGACATGGGGGCGCGGGGGAACTAGCCAAAAACATTCAGTACTTC. Translating it yields CASSSGHGGAGELAKNIQYF.

The chain joins TRBV6-2 or TRBV6-3 to TRBJ2-4; 9 nucleotides agree with TRBD1. CDR3 size: 16 residues. V was pared by 5 bases and J by 7 bases, with 12 bases of the junction left unmatched. The germline gives CDR1 MNHEY, CDR2 SVGEGT. CDR3 sequence reads: CASSGGGTGLGNIQYF. The CDR3 nucleotides read TGTGCCAGCAGTGGGGGAGGGACAGGGCTGGGGAACATTCAGTACTTC.

The chain has TRBV27 and TRBJ2-7, with 7 bases that match TRBD1. CDR1 and CDR2 (germline): MNHEY, SMNVEV (reference sequence). The ends lost 8 bases at V and 0 bases at J; junction bases unmatched: 4. The CDR3 totals 13 residues. CDR3 residues: CASRQGSSYEQYF. As DNA, the CDR3 is TGTGCCAGCCGACAGGGAAGCTCCTACGAGCAGTACTTC.